The clone carrying this T cell receptor (beta chain) has just a few counts. This CDR3 region has 13 residues. Germline CDR1 and CDR2: SEHNR and FQNEAQ (reference sequence). Trimming removed 2 bases from V and 3 bases from J, with 7 bases in between. The protocol was immunoSEQ multiplex PCR, while the TCRdb copy is restricted to in-frame clones and leaves out a portion. The table shows 55,000 to 65,000 clones, with just under 90% occurring only once. The sample comes from a study of T cell changes during pregnancy in multiple sclerosis. The sequence was obtained from a female donor in good health, enrolled as a control in a pregnancy study. The sequences come from peripheral blood, collected in the first trimester of pregnancy. V and J are TRBV7-9 and TRBJ1-1, with unresolved D. The chain's CDR3 is CASSLQRDTEAFF. As DNA, the CDR3 is TGTGCCAGCAGCTTACAGAGGGACACTGAAGCTTTCTTT.